The present T cell receptor (beta chain) was sequenced within a study of blood T cell repertoires in COVID-19. Study summary: Whether acute or convalescent, the COVID-19 samples came from the United States, Italy and Spain.

Those enrolled, adults aged about 18 to 89 years, came from roughly 23 US areas. Cohort 3 donors counted as recovered after two negative PCRs, clearance, or resolved symptoms. Methods used by the authors: It was from reference gene primer amplification that nucleated cell counts were estimated. The data were produced by immunoSEQ multiplex PCR, yet TCRdb's version contains in-frame clones alone and is incomplete. V and J calls and clone size are those listed in that table; D and trimming were worked out from the DNA. The sample lists some 270,000 clones, about nine tenths occurring once. Germline CDR1 and CDR2: MNHEY and SVGAGI. The CDR3 has 15 amino acids. With 4 bases clipped from V and 5 bases from J, the junction kept 8 bases outside the gene matches.

The sequence came from a woman aged 60-75 years who had recovered from COVID-19. Specimen: PBMCs or T cells enriched from blood (not recorded which). The V call is TRBV6-5, the J call TRBJ1-5; TRBD1 matches at 7 bases. The CDR3 region is CASSSTRDSYQPQHF. CDR3 bases: TGTGCCAGCAGTTCAACCCGGGACAGTTATCAGCCCCAGCATTTT.